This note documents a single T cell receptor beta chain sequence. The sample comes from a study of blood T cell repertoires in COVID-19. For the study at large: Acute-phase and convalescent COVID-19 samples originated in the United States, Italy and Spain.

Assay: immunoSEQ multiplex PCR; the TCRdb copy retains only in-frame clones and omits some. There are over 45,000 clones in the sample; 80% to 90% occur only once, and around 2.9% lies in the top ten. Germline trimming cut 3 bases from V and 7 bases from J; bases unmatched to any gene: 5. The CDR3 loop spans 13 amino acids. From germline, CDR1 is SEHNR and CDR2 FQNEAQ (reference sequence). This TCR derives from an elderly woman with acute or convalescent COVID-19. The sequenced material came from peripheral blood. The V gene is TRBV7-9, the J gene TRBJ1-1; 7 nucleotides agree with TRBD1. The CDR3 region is CASSFGQAHEAFF. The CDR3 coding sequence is TGTGCCAGCAGCTTCGGACAGGCGCATGAAGCTTTCTTT.